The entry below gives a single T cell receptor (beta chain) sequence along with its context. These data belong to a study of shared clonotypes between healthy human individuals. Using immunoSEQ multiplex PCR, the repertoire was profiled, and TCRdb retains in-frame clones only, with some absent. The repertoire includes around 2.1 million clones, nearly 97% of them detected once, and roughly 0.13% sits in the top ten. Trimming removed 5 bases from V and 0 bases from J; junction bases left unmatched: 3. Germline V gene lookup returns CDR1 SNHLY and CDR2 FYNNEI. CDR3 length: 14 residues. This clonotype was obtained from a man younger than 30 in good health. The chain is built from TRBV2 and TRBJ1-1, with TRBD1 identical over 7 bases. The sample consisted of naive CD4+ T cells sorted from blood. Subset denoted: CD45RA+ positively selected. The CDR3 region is CASSWDSLNTEAFF. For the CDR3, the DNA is TGTGCCAGCAGTTGGGACAGCCTGAACACTGAAGCTTTCTTT.